This is a list of T cell receptor beta chains from one sample in a study of blood T cell repertoires in COVID-19. The method was immunoSEQ multiplex PCR; TCRdb's version includes in-frame clones alone and lacks a portion of them. The repertoire holds about 100,000 clones, nearly 90% seen once, with 5.5% to 8% in the top ten. Sequencing was carried out using peripheral blood. These receptor sequences come from an older woman with acute or convalescent COVID-19. The CDR3 runs from the conserved cysteine through the conserved F or W. The D gene is left open where the match is weak. Expanded clones are given a class, and other clones once, few, many or no size at all.

D gene	J gene	V gene	clone size	CDR3 DNA	CDR3 protein
TRBD2	TRBJ2-1	TRBV28	.	TGTGCCAGCAGACCCGGGACTAGCGGGACGTACAATGAGCAGTTCTTC	CASRPGTSGTYNEQFF
.	TRBJ2-1	TRBV12-3/TRBV12-4	.	TGTGCCAGCAGTTTTGGCACTGCAGGGGAGCAGTTCTTC	CASSFGTAGEQFF
TRBD2	TRBJ2-5	TRBV7-6	.	TGTGCCAGCAGCCCTTCAGCGGGAGGGCCCGAACAGACCCAGTACTTC	CASSPSAGGPEQTQYF
TRBD1	TRBJ2-7	TRBV28	.	TGTGCCAGCAGTGCTCCGGGACAGGGCTCCTACGAGCAGTACTTC	CASSAPGQGSYEQYF
TRBD2	TRBJ2-1	TRBV5-1	.	TGCGCCAGCAGCTTGCGGACAGGGGGGACTAGCGGGAGGGCTAATGAGCAGTTCTTC	CASSLRTGGTSGRANEQFF
.	TRBJ2-2	TRBV7-8	.	TGTGCCAGCAGGAAACCTAGCAGTTCCGGGGAGCTGTTTTTT	CASRKPSSSGELFF
TRBD2	TRBJ2-3	TRBV27	.	TGTGCCAGCAGTTCGGGACTACCTTGGGTTACGCAGTATTTT	CASSSGLPWVTQYF
TRBD2	TRBJ2-4	TRBV5-1	.	TGCGCCAGCAGCTTGGCCGGGACTAGCGGGAGTCAAAACATTCAGTACTTC	CASSLAGTSGSQNIQYF
TRBD2	TRBJ2-7	TRBV4-2	.	TGTGCCAGCAGCCACGCCGTAGCGGGAGCAACCTACGAGCAGTACTTC	CASSHAVAGATYEQYF
.	TRBJ1-5	TRBV28	.	TGTGCCAGCAGTTTCCCCAGGAGCAATCAGCCCCAGCATTTT	CASSFPRSNQPQHF
.	TRBJ2-1	TRBV5-1	.	TGCGCCAGCAGTTTAGACTTTGCGGGAGAGCAGTTCTTC	CASSLDFAGEQFF
.	TRBJ2-1	TRBV7-3	.	TGTGCCAGCAGCCAATCAGGGGTCTGGGATGAGCAGTTCTTC	CASSQSGVWDEQFF
.	TRBJ1-1	TRBV7-9	.	TGTGCCAGCAGCTTCTGGACACAGGGGAACACTGAAGCTTTCTTT	CASSFWTQGNTEAFF
.	TRBJ2-3	TRBV13	.	TGTGCCAGCAGCTTAAAGGGGCCGGGAGATACGCAGTATTTT	CASSLKGPGDTQYF
.	TRBJ1-1	TRBV30	.	TGTGCCTGGAATGAAGGGGGGAACACTGAAGCTTTCTTT	CAWNEGGNTEAFF
.	TRBJ1-1	TRBV6-5	.	TGTGCCAGCAGTTACTCGAATGGCATGAACACTGAAGCTTTCTTT	CASSYSNGMNTEAFF
.	TRBJ2-3	TRBV5-4	.	TGTGCCAGCAGCATTGCAGGGCAGCCAGATACGCAGTATTTT	CASSIAGQPDTQYF
TRBD1	TRBJ1-5	TRBV29-1	.	TGCAGCGTTCTGACAGGGGGGGGACCCAATCAGCCCCAGCATTTT	CSVLTGGGPNQPQHF
TRBD2	TRBJ2-7	TRBV13	.	TGTGCCAGCAGCTTCCGACTAGCGGGGAGCTCCTACGAGCAGTACTTC	CASSFRLAGSSYEQYF
.	TRBJ1-2	TRBV19	.	TGTGCCTGCGGGACGCTAGACTACACCTTC	CACGTLDYTF
.	TRBJ1-1	TRBV12-3/TRBV12-4	.	TGTGCCAGCAGTTTTAGCGGGACTGAAGCTTTCTTT	CASSFSGTEAFF
TRBD2	TRBJ2-2	TRBV7-9	.	TGTGCCAGCAGCTTAGGGGCTAGCGGCACCGGGGAGCTGTTTTTT	CASSLGASGTGELFF
.	TRBJ2-1	TRBV6-5	once	TGTGCCAGCAGTCCCGGGACAACCTCCTACAATGAGCAGTTCTTC	CASSPGTTSYNEQFF
.	TRBJ2-1	TRBV20-1	.	TGCAGTGCTAGTGCTTTTGAGCGGGCCTACAATGAGCAGTTCTTC	CSASAFERAYNEQFF
.	TRBJ2-3	TRBV27	few	TGTGCCAGCAGTCCCCTTCGCAGTGGCGGGACCGGGGCAGATACGCAGTATTTT	CASSPLRSGGTGADTQYF
.	TRBJ1-5	TRBV28	.	TGTGCCAGCGGCGGGGGTAGCAATCAGCCCCAGCATTTT	CASGGGSNQPQHF
.	TRBJ2-6	TRBV6-5	.	TGTGCCAGCATCGGGTTCTCTGGGGCCAACGTCCTGACTTTC	CASIGFSGANVLTF
.	TRBJ1-1	TRBV6-2/TRBV6-3	.	TGTGCCAGCAGTTTAGTAATGAACACTGAAGCTTTCTTT	CASSLVMNTEAFF
.	TRBJ1-1	TRBV28	.	TGTGCCAGCAGTCTCCTCCCACAGGGTACTGAAGCTTTCTTT	CASSLLPQGTEAFF
TRBD1	TRBJ1-5	TRBV7-9	.	TGTGCCAGCAGCGTGGACAGGTTTGATCAGCCCCAGCATTTT	CASSVDRFDQPQHF
.	TRBJ2-5	TRBV9	.	TGTGCCAGCAGCGTAGGAGGGCCGGAGACCCAGTACTTC	CASSVGGPETQYF
.	TRBJ1-6	TRBV12-3/TRBV12-4	.	TGTGCCAGCAGAATAGGGGCGAATTCACCCCTCCACTTT	CASRIGANSPLHF
.	TRBJ2-1	TRBV27	.	TGTGCCAGCAGTTCCCGCTATGAGAATGAGCAGTTCTTC	CASSSRYENEQFF
.	TRBJ1-1	TRBV2	once	TGTGCCAGCAGTGAGACTCTTCCGAACACTGAAGCTTTCTTT	CASSETLPNTEAFF
TRBD2	TRBJ2-1	TRBV28	.	TGTGCCAGCAGTTCAAGTACTACCGGGACTAGCCACAATGAGCAGTTCTTC	CASSSSTTGTSHNEQFF
.	TRBJ1-1	TRBV27	.	TGTGCCAGCAAGAGGCGGATGAACACTGAAGCTTTCTTT	CASKRRMNTEAFF
.	TRBJ2-4	TRBV20-1	.	TGCAGTGCTAGCCCTAAAAACATTCAGTACTTC	CSASPKNIQYF
.	TRBJ1-2	TRBV3-1/TRBV3-2	once	TGTGCCAGCAGCCAAGACTCTAGTTTTCTCTATGGCTACACCTTC	CASSQDSSFLYGYTF
.	TRBJ2-2	TRBV12-3/TRBV12-4	once	TGTGCCAGCAGTTTAGACGCGGGAGGGGAGCTGTTTTTT	CASSLDAGGELFF
.	TRBJ1-2	TRBV29-1	.	TGCAGCGTTAGTCAGGCAGTCCTCGCTGGCTACACCTTC	CSVSQAVLAGYTF
TRBD2	TRBJ2-1	TRBV18	.	TGTGCCAGCTCACCTAGCGGGAGCTCCTACAATGAGCAGTTCTTC	CASSPSGSSYNEQFF
.	TRBJ2-5	TRBV5-1	.	TGCGCCAGCAGCACCGGAGGGGCTGTGGGAGAGACCCAGTACTTC	CASSTGGAVGETQYF
.	TRBJ1-5	TRBV30	.	TGTGCCTGGAGTGTTGACAGCCTCCTGAGGCCCCAGCATTTT	CAWSVDSLLRPQHF
.	TRBJ2-5	TRBV4-1	.	TGCGCCAGCAGCCAAGTGGATCTCCTAGCGAGAGGGGAGACCCAGTACTTC	CASSQVDLLARGETQYF
TRBD2	TRBJ2-1	TRBV7-8	.	TGTGCCAGCAGCCCACCGGGACTAGCGGGAGGCAATGAGCAGTTCTTC	CASSPPGLAGGNEQFF
TRBD1	TRBJ1-1	TRBV27	.	TGTGCCAGCAGTTTAATCCCGACAGGGTTGAACACTGAAGCTTTCTTT	CASSLIPTGLNTEAFF
.	TRBJ1-1	TRBV6-5	once	TGTGCCAGCAGATCTGGCAGAGGTAGCCCTGAAGCTTTCTTT	CASRSGRGSPEAFF
TRBD2	TRBJ2-3	TRBV3-1/TRBV3-2	.	TGTGCCAGCAGCCGTACTAGCGGGACCCTAGCAGATACGCAGTATTTT	CASSRTSGTLADTQYF
TRBD1	TRBJ1-3	TRBV5-1	.	TGCGCCAGCAGCTTTCAGGGGGCTGGAAACACCATATATTTT	CASSFQGAGNTIYF
TRBD2	TRBJ2-2	TRBV9	.	TGTGCCAGCAGCAGGGGACTAGCGGGAGGGCTCAGCACCGGGGAGCTGTTTTTT	CASSRGLAGGLSTGELFF
.	TRBJ2-3	TRBV6-5	.	TGTGCCAGCAGTCCTTTGACAGGCAGCACAGATACGCAGTATTTT	CASSPLTGSTDTQYF
.	TRBJ2-7	TRBV6-2/TRBV6-3	few	TGTGCCAGCAGTTACGCTAGCGAGCAGTACTTC	CASSYASEQYF
.	TRBJ1-4	TRBV5-1	.	TGCGCCAGCAGCTTGGTTACAGGGAGAGATGAAAAACTGTTTTTT	CASSLVTGRDEKLFF
.	TRBJ1-2	TRBV18	.	TGTGCCAGCTCACCCCAACAGGGTGCTCCGTTACTCTATGGCTACACCTTC	CASSPQQGAPLLYGYTF
.	TRBJ2-7	TRBV28	.	TGTGCCAGCACCCCCCGCCCGGTCTCACCCTACGAGCAGTACTTC	CASTPRPVSPYEQYF
.	TRBJ1-1	TRBV6-5	.	TGTGCCAGCAGTTCCGGGCCCTCAGAGGGTTTCTTT	CASSSGPSEGFF
TRBD1	TRBJ1-4	TRBV14	.	TGTGCCAGCAGCCAGTGGACAGGGAATGAAAAACTGTTTTTT	CASSQWTGNEKLFF
.	TRBJ2-5	TRBV10-3	few	TGTGCCATCAGTGGTAGCGCTCAAGAGACCCAGTACTTC	CAISGSAQETQYF
.	TRBJ2-2	TRBV2	once	TGTGCCAGCAGTGGGCCCCTCCAGGCAGACACCGGGGAGCTGTTTTTT	CASSGPLQADTGELFF
TRBD2	TRBJ2-1	TRBV9	.	TGTGCCAGCAGCGTAGTAGCGGGCTCCTACAATGAGCAGTTCTTC	CASSVVAGSYNEQFF